Listed below are T cell receptor beta chains from one sample, sequenced in a study of Ad26.COV2.S vaccination and SARS-CoV-2 variants. Assay used: immunoSEQ multiplex PCR; TCRdb lists only in-frame clones, some missing. The sample carries 350,000 to 500,000 clones, about 90% recorded once. This material consisted of peripheral blood, taken in a trial of Ad26.COV2.S vaccine versus placebo. The receptors here all came from a person aged 18 to 59 who received the Ad26.COV2.S COVID-19 vaccine or a placebo. Both conserved end residues are part of each CDR3. D genes are given only for firm matches. Some rows have no size entry. The others give once, few or many, or a class for an expanded clone.

J,V,D,size,CDR3,DNA
TRBJ1-2,TRBV2,.,.,CASSEAQGNYGYTF,TGTGCCAGCAGTGAAGCCCAGGGGAACTATGGCTACACCTTC
TRBJ2-7,TRBV5-4,TRBD2,.,CASSSVRTSGSYEQYF,TGTGCCAGCAGCTCCGTACGGACTAGCGGATCCTACGAGCAGTACTTC
TRBJ2-1,TRBV27,TRBD2,.,CASSLLPLTSGRGNEQFF,TGTGCCAGCAGTTTACTCCCATTGACTAGCGGGAGGGGCAATGAGCAGTTCTTC
TRBJ1-3,TRBV5-4,.,.,CASSFGSSGNTIYF,TGTGCCAGCAGCTTCGGGAGCTCTGGAAACACCATATATTTT
TRBJ1-5,TRBV12-3/TRBV12-4,.,.,CASSLAGDQPQHF,TGTGCCAGCAGTTTAGCAGGGGATCAGCCCCAGCATTTT
TRBJ2-1,TRBV2,.,few,CASSGPRPGNEQFF,TGTGCCAGCAGTGGGCCTCGCCCGGGCAATGAGCAGTTCTTC
TRBJ2-7,TRBV28,TRBD2,.,CASSPGTSGLVSPPYEQYF,TGTGCCAGCAGTCCCGGGACTAGCGGGCTCGTTTCCCCTCCCTACGAGCAGTACTTC
TRBJ2-1,TRBV27,TRBD2,.,CASSLRGGLYNEQFF,TGTGCCAGCAGTTTACGGGGGGGGCTTTACAATGAGCAGTTCTTC
TRBJ2-5,TRBV13,.,.,CASGTYLGQQGSVGETQYF,TGTGCCAGCGGGACTTACCTGGGTCAACAGGGGTCAGTTGGAGAGACCCAGTACTTC
TRBJ2-1,TRBV4-3,TRBD1,.,CASSPRQGSYNEQFF,TGCGCCAGCAGCCCCAGACAGGGGTCCTACAATGAGCAGTTCTTC
TRBJ2-2,TRBV28,.,.,CASSLVGTGELFF,TGTGCCAGCAGTTTAGTGGGTACCGGGGAGCTGTTTTTT
TRBJ2-7,TRBV28,.,.,CATLGGGLQKTYEQYF,TGTGCCACCCTAGGAGGGGGACTACAAAAAACCTACGAGCAGTACTTC
TRBJ2-2,TRBV27,.,.,CASRIGPYTGELFF,TGTGCCAGCAGGATAGGACCATACACCGGGGAGCTGTTTTTT
TRBJ1-4,TRBV7-9,.,.,CASSLDQTVHREKLFF,TGTGCCAGCAGCTTAGACCAGACAGTCCATAGGGAAAAACTGTTTTTT
TRBJ2-3,TRBV20-1,.,.,CSASYFRDAGGDTQYF,TGCAGTGCTAGTTACTTTCGGGACGCGGGTGGAGATACGCAGTATTTT
TRBJ2-7,TRBV27,.,few,CASSLTGFEQYF,TGTGCCAGCAGTTTAACAGGGTTCGAGCAGTACTTC
TRBJ2-6,TRBV28,TRBD2,.,CASSSLAGPAPGANVLTF,TGTGCCAGCAGTTCATTAGCGGGTCCAGCTCCTGGGGCCAACGTCCTGACTTTC
TRBJ2-6,TRBV18,.,once,CASAKGTPSGANVLTF,TGTGCCAGCGCAAAGGGGACACCCTCTGGGGCCAACGTCCTGACTTTC
TRBJ2-1,TRBV5-6,TRBD2,.,CASSLSSGGSYNEQFF,TGTGCCAGCAGCTTGTCTAGCGGGGGGTCCTACAATGAGCAGTTCTTC
TRBJ1-6,TRBV5-6,TRBD1,.,CASSLATGVWSSPLHF,TGTGCCAGCAGCTTGGCAACAGGGGTTTGGAGTTCACCCCTCCACTTT
TRBJ1-5,TRBV28,TRBD1,.,CASSSGTGGNQPQHF,TGTGCCAGCAGCTCCGGGACAGGCGGCAATCAGCCCCAGCATTTT
TRBJ2-7,TRBV12-3/TRBV12-4,.,once,CASSLGGGTQQYF,TGTGCCAGCAGTTTAGGTGGAGGCACTCAGCAGTACTTC
TRBJ2-5,TRBV28,TRBD2,once,CASRRESGETQYF,TGTGCCAGCAGGCGGGAGAGTGGAGAGACCCAGTACTTC
TRBJ1-2,TRBV7-9,.,few,CASSPAGGGTGYTF,TGTGCCAGCAGCCCGGCGGGGGGCGGAACTGGCTACACCTTC
TRBJ2-3,TRBV27,.,.,CASSLFGPDTQYF,TGTGCCAGCAGTTTATTCGGCCCAGATACGCAGTATTTT
TRBJ2-5,TRBV6-5,.,.,CASHLGYQETQYF,TGTGCCAGCCATCTCGGGTACCAAGAGACCCAGTACTTC
TRBJ1-5,TRBV19,.,few,CASLKVGSNQPQHF,TGTGCCAGTTTGAAGGTGGGTAGCAATCAGCCCCAGCATTTT
TRBJ2-3,TRBV7-8,.,once,CASSLVRDTQYF,TGTGCCAGCAGCTTAGTCCGGGATACGCAGTATTTT
TRBJ1-2,TRBV19,TRBD1,.,CVGPRRTGYGYTF,TGTGTCGGACCCCGTCGGACAGGCTATGGCTACACCTTC
TRBJ2-1,TRBV19,.,.,CASSTTGYNEQFF,TGTGCCAGTAGTACAACAGGGTACAATGAGCAGTTCTTC
TRBJ2-7,TRBV20-1,.,once,CSAPHNEQYF,TGCAGTGCTCCCCACAACGAGCAGTACTTC
TRBJ2-5,TRBV7-9,TRBD1,.,CASSTLQGSETQYF,TGTGCCAGCAGCACCTTACAGGGGTCGGAGACCCAGTACTTC
TRBJ2-1,TRBV7-9,.,once,CASSLAKREPYNEQFF,TGTGCCAGCAGCTTAGCCAAAAGGGAGCCCTACAATGAGCAGTTCTTC
TRBJ2-2,TRBV14,TRBD2,.,CASSQVLAGTGTGELFF,TGTGCCAGCAGCCAAGTCCTAGCGGGGACTGGCACCGGGGAGCTGTTTTTT
TRBJ2-7,TRBV10-3,.,.,CAIRSQGRSYEQYF,TGTGCCATCAGGAGTCAGGGAAGATCCTACGAGCAGTACTTC
TRBJ2-2,TRBV19,.,.,CASSPRGQGDTGELFF,TGTGCCAGTAGCCCCCGAGGGCAGGGTGACACCGGGGAGCTGTTTTTT
TRBJ2-2,TRBV27,.,.,CASWGSGNTGELFF,TGTGCCAGCTGGGGATCGGGGAACACCGGGGAGCTGTTTTTT
TRBJ1-3,TRBV5-1,.,.,CASSLRGSVSGNTIYF,TGCGCCAGCAGCTTGAGGGGCTCCGTCTCTGGAAACACCATATATTTT
TRBJ2-1,TRBV9,TRBD2,.,CASSQSGRYNEQFF,TGTGCCAGCAGCCAAAGCGGGAGGTACAATGAGCAGTTCTTC
TRBJ1-1,TRBV29-1,.,.,CGIGGMNTEAFF,TGCGGGATTGGGGGAATGAACACTGAAGCTTTCTTT
TRBJ2-2,TRBV4-2,TRBD2,.,CASSQEPSGRAAGGTGELFF,TGTGCCAGCAGCCAAGAGCCTAGCGGGAGGGCCGCGGGTGGCACCGGGGAGCTGTTTTTT
TRBJ1-1,TRBV4-2,.,.,CASSQEGRISEAFF,TGTGCCAGCAGCCAAGAAGGCCGAATATCTGAAGCTTTCTTT
TRBJ2-7,TRBV29-1,TRBD2,once,CSVSTSTSYEQYF,TGCAGCGTTTCGACTAGCACCTCCTACGAGCAGTACTTC
TRBJ2-2,TRBV9,.,.,CASSVATEAGELFF,TGTGCCAGCAGCGTAGCTACGGAGGCCGGGGAGCTGTTTTTT
TRBJ2-1,TRBV7-3,.,.,CASSVAGTEQFF,TGTGCCAGCAGCGTCGCAGGTACTGAGCAGTTCTTC
TRBJ2-1,TRBV19,TRBD2,.,CASSIVWRGSYNEQFF,TGTGCCAGTAGTATAGTCTGGCGGGGGTCCTACAATGAGCAGTTCTTC
TRBJ1-1,TRBV20-1,.,.,CSASSGREAFF,TGCAGTGCTAGCTCGGGGAGAGAAGCTTTCTTT
TRBJ2-3,TRBV7-9,.,.,CASSFGPGGAESTDTQYF,TGTGCCAGCAGCTTCGGACCAGGGGGGGCCGAGAGCACAGATACGCAGTATTTT
TRBJ2-1,TRBV4-2,.,.,CASSQDLPYFVVGQFF,TGTGCCAGCAGCCAAGATCTACCCTACTTCGTAGTTGGGCAGTTCTTC
TRBJ2-2,TRBV5-5,.,once,CASSLDLGVTGELFF,TGTGCCAGCAGCTTGGATTTGGGGGTTACGGGGGAGCTGTTTTTT
TRBJ1-1,TRBV5-3,TRBD1,.,CARSFWGQGNTEAFF,TGTGCCAGAAGCTTTTGGGGACAGGGCAACACTGAAGCTTTCTTT